This T cell receptor (beta chain) was sequenced in a study of tumour-infiltrating T cells in Burkitt lymphoma. Study details: Productive clonality predicted overall and progression-free survival.

The CDR3 loop spans 15 amino acids. From germline, CDR1 is SGHRS and CDR2 YFSETQ. Trimming took 4 bases from V and 4 from J, leaving 17 bases between them. Libraries were prepared by immunoSEQ multiplex PCR; TCRdb keeps only in-frame clonotypes and omits some of them. The sample has 13,000 or so clones, less than 90% seen once. The receptor's source is a human donor with diffuse large B-cell lymphoma. The sample was tumor tissue. The rearrangement uses TRBV5-1 and TRBJ1-1, with unresolved D. This chain's CDR3 is CASSPLIGIGTEAFF. CDR3 sequence (DNA): TGCGCCAGCAGCCCCCTTATAGGGATCGGCACTGAAGCTTTCTTT.